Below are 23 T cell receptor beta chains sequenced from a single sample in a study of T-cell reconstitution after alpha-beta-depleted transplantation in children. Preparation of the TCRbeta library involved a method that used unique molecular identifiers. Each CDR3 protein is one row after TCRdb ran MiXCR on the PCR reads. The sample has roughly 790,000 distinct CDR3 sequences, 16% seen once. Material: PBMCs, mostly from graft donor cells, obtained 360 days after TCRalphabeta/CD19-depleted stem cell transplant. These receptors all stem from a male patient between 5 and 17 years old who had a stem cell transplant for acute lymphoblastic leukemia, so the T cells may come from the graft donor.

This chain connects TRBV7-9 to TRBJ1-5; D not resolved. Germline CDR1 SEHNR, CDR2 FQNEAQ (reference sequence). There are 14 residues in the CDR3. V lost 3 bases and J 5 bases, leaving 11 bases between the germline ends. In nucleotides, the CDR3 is TGTGCCAGCAGCTTGGAGGTCGGGGATCAGCCCCAGCATTTT. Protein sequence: CASSLEVGDQPQHF.

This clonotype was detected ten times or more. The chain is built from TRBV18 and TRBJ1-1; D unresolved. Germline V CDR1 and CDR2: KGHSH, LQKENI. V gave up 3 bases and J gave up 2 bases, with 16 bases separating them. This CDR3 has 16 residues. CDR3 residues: CASSPQAPGTNTEAFF. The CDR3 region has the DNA TGTGCCAGCTCACCGCAAGCCCCAGGAACTAACACTGAAGCTTTCTTT.

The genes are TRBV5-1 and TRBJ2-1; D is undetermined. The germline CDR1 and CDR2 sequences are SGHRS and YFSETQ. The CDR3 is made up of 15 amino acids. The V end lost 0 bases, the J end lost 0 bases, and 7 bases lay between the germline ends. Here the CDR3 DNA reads TGCGCCAGCAGCTTGGTGGGGAACTCCTACAATGAGCAGTTCTTC. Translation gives CASSLVGNSYNEQFF.

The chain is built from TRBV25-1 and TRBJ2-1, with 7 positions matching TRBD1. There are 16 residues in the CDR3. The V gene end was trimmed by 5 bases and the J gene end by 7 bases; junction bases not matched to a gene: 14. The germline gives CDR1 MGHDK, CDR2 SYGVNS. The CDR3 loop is CASSPGQLLGGNEQFF. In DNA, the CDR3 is TGTGCCAGCAGTCCGGGACAGCTATTAGGTGGAAATGAGCAGTTCTTC.

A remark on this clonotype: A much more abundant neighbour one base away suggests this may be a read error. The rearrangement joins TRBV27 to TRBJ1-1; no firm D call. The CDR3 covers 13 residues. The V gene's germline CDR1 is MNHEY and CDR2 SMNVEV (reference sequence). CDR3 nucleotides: TGTGCCAGCAGTTTATGGGAGAACACTGAAGCTTACTTT. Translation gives CASSLWENTEAYF.

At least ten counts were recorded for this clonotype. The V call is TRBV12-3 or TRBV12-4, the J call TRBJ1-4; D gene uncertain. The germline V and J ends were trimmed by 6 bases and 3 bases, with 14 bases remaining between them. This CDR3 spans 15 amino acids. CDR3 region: CASRASGSPNEKLFF. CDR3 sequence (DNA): TGTGCCAGCAGAGCTTCGGGTAGTCCTAATGAAAAACTGTTTTTT.

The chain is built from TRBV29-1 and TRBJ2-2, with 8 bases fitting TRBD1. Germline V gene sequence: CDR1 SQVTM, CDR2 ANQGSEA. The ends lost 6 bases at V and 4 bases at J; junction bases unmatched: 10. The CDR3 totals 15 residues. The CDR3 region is CSVLRQGQGTGELFF. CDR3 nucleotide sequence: TGCAGCGTCTTACGACAGGGGCAGGGCACCGGGGAGCTGTTTTTT.

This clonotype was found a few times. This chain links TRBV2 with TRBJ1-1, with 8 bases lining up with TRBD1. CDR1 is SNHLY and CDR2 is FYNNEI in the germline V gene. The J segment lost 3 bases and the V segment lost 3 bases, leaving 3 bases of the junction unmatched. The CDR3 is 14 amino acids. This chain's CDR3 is CASSDDRGHTEAFF. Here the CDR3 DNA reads TGTGCCAGCAGTGATGACAGGGGACACACTGAAGCTTTCTTT.

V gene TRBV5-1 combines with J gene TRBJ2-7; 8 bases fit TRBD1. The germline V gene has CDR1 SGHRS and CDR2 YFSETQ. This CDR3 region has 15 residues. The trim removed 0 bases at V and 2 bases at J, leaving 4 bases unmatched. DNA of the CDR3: TGCGCCAGCAGCTTGGGCAGGGGGCTTACCTACGAGCAGTACTTC. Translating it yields CASSLGRGLTYEQYF.

The CDR3, as DNA: TGTGCCAGCAGCCCGTGGACAGGGCGGGGCGGGGAGCTGTTTTTT. It translates to CASSPWTGRGGELFF. The V call is TRBV7-3, the J call TRBJ2-2; 8 bases map to TRBD1. The CDR3 totals 15 residues. After removal of 5 bases from V and 7 bases from J, the junction contained 9 bases not matched to a gene. Germline V gives CDR1 SGHTA, CDR2 FQGTGA.

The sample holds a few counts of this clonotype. The CDR3 is CASSLGGGRDWAEQFF. CDR3 in DNA: TGCGCCAGCAGCTTGGGGGGAGGCCGGGACTGGGCTGAGCAGTTCTTC. The rearrangement uses TRBV5-1 and TRBJ2-1, with a possible D match to TRBD2 (6 bases). Germline V gene data show CDR1 as SGHRS and CDR2 as YFSETQ. CDR3 length equals 16 residues. Trimming removed 0 bases from V and 9 bases from J, with 19 bases in between.

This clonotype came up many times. The CDR3 DNA follows: TGCAGTGCTAGGACAGGGAGCTCCTACGAGCAGTACTTC. Amino acids: CSARTGSSYEQYF. The chain employs TRBV20-1 and TRBJ2-7, with 7 bases aligning to TRBD1. There are 13 residues in the CDR3. Trimming cost V 3 bases and J 0 bases; bases outside gene matches: 2. Per germline, CDR1 DFQATT and CDR2 SNEGSKA (reference sequence).

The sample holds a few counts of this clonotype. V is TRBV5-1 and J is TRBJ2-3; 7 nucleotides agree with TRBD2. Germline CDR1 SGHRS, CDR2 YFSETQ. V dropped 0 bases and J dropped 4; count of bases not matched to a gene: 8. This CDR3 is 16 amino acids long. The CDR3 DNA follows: TGCGCCAGCAGCTTGGTTGGGGGAGGGACCGCAGATACGCAGTATTTT. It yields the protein CASSLVGGGTADTQYF.

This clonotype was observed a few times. In nucleotides, the CDR3 is TGTGCCAGCAGCGTAGGGACTACCCCCACAGATACGCAGTATTTT. Amino acid sequence: CASSVGTTPTDTQYF. The rearrangement uses TRBV9 and TRBJ2-3; possibly TRBD2 for D (6 bases). CDR3 length: 15 residues. V dropped 0 bases and J dropped 2 bases, with 10 bases sitting between them. From germline, CDR1 is SGDLS and CDR2 YYNGEE.

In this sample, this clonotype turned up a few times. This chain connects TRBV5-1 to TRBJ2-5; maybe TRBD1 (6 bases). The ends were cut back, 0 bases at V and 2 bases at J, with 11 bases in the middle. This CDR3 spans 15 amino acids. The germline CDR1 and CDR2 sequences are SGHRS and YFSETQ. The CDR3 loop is CASSLAGQSQETQYF. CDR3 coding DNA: TGCGCCAGCAGCTTGGCCGGACAGTCTCAAGAGACCCAGTACTTC.

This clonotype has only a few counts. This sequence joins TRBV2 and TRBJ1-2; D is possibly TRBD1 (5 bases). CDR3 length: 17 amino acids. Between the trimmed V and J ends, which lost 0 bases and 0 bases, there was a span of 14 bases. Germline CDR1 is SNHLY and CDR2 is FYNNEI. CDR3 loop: CASSEAGRGLPNYGYTF. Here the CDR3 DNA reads TGTGCCAGCAGTGAAGCGGGTCGGGGCCTGCCTAACTATGGCTACACCTTC.

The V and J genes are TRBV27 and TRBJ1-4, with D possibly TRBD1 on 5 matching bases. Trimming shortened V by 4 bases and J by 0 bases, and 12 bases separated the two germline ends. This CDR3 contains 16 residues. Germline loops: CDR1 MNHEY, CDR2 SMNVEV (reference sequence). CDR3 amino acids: CASSSTVRATNEKLFF. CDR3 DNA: TGTGCCAGCAGTTCGACAGTGAGGGCAACTAATGAAAAACTGTTTTTT.

CDR3 nucleotides: TGTGCCAGCAGCTTAGTGGCGGGAGTCACCAATGAGCAGTTCTTC. Translation gives CASSLVAGVTNEQFF. V is TRBV7-2 and J is TRBJ2-1; 7 bases are shared with TRBD2. This CDR3 has 15 amino acids. The V gene end was trimmed by 1 base and the J gene end by 6 bases; junction bases not matched to a gene: 6. From germline, CDR1 is SGHTA and CDR2 FQGNSA.

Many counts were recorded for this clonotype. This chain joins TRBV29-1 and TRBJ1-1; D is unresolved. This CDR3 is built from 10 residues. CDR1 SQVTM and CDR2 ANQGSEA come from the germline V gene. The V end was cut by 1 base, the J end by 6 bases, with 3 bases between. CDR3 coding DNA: TGCAGCGTTGAAGGCGCTGAAGCTTTCTTT. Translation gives CSVEGAEAFF.

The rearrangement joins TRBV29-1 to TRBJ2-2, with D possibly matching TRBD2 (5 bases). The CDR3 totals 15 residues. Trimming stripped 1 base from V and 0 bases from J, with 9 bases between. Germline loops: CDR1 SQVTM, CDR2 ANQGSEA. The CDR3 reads CSVEGGQANTGELFF. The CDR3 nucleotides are TGCAGCGTTGAAGGCGGGCAGGCGAACACCGGGGAGCTGTTTTTT.

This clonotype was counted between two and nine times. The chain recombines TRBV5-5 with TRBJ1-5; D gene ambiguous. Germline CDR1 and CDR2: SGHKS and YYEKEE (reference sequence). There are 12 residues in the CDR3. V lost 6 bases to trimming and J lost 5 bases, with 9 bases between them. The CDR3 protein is CASTSDDQPQHF. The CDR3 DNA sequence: TGTGCCAGCACCTCCGATGATCAGCCCCAGCATTTT.

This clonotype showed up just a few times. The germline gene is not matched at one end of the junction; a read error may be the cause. This CDR3 is CASSLAEDQPQHF. In DNA, the CDR3 is TGTGCCAGCAGCCTAGCGGAGGATCAGCCCCAGCATTTT. The V gene is TRBV7-7, the J gene TRBJ1-5; D gene uncertain. CDR3 length: 13 amino acids. Germline lookup yields CDR1 SSHAT and CDR2 FNYEAQ (reference sequence). Based on the CDR3 plus reference TRBV7-7 and TRBJ1-5, the full variable domain is GAGVSQSPRYKVTKRGQDVTLRCDPISSHATLYWYQQALGQGPEFLTYFNYEAQPDKSGLPSDRFSAERPEGSISTLTIQRTEQRDSAMYRCASSLAEDQPQHFGDGTRLSIL.

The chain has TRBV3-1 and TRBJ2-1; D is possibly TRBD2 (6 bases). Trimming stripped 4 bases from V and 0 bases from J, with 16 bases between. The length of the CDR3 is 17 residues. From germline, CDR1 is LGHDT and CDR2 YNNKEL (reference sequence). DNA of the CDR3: TGTGCCAGCAGCCCCAGCCTCGCGGGAAGCTCCTACAATGAGCAGTTCTTC. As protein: CASSPSLAGSSYNEQFF.